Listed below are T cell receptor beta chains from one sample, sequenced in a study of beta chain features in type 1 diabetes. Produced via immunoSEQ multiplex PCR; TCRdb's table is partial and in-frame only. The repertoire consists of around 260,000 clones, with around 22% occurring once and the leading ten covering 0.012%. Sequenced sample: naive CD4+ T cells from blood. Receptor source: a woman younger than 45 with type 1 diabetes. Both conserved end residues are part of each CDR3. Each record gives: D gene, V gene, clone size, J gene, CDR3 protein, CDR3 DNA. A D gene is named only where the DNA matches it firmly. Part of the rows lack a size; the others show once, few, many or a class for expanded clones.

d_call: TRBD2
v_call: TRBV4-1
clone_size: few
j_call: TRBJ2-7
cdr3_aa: CASSPGTSGIHYEQYF
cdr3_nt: TGCGCCAGCAGCCCCGGGACTAGCGGTATCCACTACGAGCAGTACTTC

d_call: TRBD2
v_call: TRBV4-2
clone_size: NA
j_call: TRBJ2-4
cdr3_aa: CASSQVLTAGGDIQYF
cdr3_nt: TGTGCCAGCAGCCAAGTGCTGACAGCGGGAGGGGACATTCAGTACTTC

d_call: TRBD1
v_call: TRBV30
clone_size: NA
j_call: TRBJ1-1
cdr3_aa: CAESGQGGTEAFF
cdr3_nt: TGTGCCGAATCCGGACAGGGGGGCACTGAAGCTTTCTTT

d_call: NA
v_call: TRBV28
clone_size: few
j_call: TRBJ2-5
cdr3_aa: CASSLSRETQYF
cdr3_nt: TGTGCCAGCAGTTTATCGAGGGAGACCCAGTACTTC

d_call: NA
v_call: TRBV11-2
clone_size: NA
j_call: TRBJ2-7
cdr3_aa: CASSLDLTGGEQYF
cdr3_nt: TGTGCCAGCAGCTTAGATCTGACAGGCGGGGAGCAGTACTTC

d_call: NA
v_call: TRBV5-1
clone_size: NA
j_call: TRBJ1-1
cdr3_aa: CASSPSGVMNTEAFF
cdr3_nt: TGCGCCAGCAGCCCGTCAGGGGTCATGAACACTGAAGCTTTCTTT

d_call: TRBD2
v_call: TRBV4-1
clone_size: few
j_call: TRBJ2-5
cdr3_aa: CASSQLRAASGRQYQETQYF
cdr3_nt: TGCGCCAGCAGCCAACTCCGTGCCGCTAGCGGGAGGCAGTACCAAGAGACCCAGTACTTC

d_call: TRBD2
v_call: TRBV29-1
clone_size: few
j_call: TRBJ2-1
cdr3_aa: CSAGTRLSYNEQFF
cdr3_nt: TGCAGCGCCGGGACTAGACTATCTTACAATGAGCAGTTCTTC

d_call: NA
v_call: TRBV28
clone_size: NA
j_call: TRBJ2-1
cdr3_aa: CASYPPGGIDEQFF
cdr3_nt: TGTGCCAGCTACCCCCCAGGAGGGATAGACGAGCAGTTCTTC

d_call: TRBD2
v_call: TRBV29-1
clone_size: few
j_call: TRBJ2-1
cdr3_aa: CSDVTSGVEQFF
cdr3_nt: TGCAGCGATGTCACTAGCGGGGTTGAGCAGTTCTTC

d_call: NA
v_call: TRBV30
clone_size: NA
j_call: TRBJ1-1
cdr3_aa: CAWSKVGDTEAFF
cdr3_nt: TGTGCCTGGAGTAAGGTCGGGGACACTGAAGCTTTCTTT

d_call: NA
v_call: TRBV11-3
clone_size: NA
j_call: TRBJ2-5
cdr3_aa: CASRRVAENQETQYF
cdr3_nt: TGTGCCAGCAGACGAGTAGCGGAGAACCAAGAGACCCAGTACTTC

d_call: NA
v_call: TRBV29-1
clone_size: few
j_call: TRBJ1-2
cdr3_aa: CSVDDGPGGYTF
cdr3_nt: TGCAGCGTTGATGATGGGCCAGGCGGCTACACCTTC

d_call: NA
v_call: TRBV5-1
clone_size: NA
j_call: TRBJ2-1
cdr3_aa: CASSTAALDYNEQFF
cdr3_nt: TGCGCCAGCAGCACGGCGGCACTGGACTACAATGAGCAGTTCTTC

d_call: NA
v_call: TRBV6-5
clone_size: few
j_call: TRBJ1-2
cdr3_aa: CASRLDINYGYTF
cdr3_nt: TGTGCCAGCAGACTCGACATTAACTATGGCTACACCTTC

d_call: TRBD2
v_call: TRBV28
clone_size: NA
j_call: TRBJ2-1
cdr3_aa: CASSVTSGSSDEQFF
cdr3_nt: TGTGCCAGCAGTGTCACTAGCGGGAGTTCGGATGAGCAGTTCTTC

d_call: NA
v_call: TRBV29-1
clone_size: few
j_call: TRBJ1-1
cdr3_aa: CSVVAVGTEAFF
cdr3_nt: TGCAGCGTTGTGGCGGTGGGCACTGAAGCTTTCTTT

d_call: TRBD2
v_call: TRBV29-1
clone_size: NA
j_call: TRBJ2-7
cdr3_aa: CSVAVSGTSDEQYF
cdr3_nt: TGCAGCGTTGCAGTGAGCGGGACCTCCGACGAGCAGTACTTC

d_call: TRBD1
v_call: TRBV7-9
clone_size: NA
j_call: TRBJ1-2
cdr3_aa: CASSSGQKFYGYTF
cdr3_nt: TGTGCCAGCAGCTCGGGACAGAAGTTCTATGGCTACACCTTC

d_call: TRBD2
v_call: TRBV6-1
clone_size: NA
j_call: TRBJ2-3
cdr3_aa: CASTRELVDTQYF
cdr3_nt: TGTGCCAGCACGCGGGAGTTGGTAGATACGCAGTATTTT

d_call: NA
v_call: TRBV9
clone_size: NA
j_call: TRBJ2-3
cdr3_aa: CASSVGSTGGADTQYF
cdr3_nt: TGTGCCAGCAGCGTAGGCAGCACGGGTGGAGCAGATACGCAGTATTTT

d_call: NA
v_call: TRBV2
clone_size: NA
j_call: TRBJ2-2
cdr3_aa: CASSVTGNTGELFF
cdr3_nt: TGTGCCAGCAGTGTGACAGGGAACACCGGGGAGCTGTTTTTT

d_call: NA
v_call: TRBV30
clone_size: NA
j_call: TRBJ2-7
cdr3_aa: CAWSSVGGTPSYEQYF
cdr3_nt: TGTGCCTGGAGCAGTGTCGGCGGGACTCCCTCCTACGAGCAGTACTTC

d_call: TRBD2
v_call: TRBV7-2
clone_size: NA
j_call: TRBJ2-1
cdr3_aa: CASSLASSGSFSYNEQFF
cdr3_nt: TGTGCCAGCAGCTTAGCCTCTAGCGGGAGTTTCTCCTACAATGAGCAGTTCTTC

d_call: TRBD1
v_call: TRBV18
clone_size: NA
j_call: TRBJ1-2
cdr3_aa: CASSPPGQDGYTF
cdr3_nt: TGTGCCAGCTCACCCCCAGGACAGGATGGCTACACCTTC

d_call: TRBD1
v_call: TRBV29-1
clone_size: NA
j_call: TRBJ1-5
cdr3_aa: CSAGTGSNQPQHF
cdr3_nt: TGCAGCGCTGGGACAGGGAGCAATCAGCCCCAGCATTTT

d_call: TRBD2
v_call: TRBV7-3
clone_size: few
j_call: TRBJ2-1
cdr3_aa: CASSLMGTTAEQFF
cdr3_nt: TGTGCCAGCAGCTTAATGGGGACTACGGCTGAGCAGTTCTTC

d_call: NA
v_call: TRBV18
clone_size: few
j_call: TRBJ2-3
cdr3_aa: CASSPSTDTQYF
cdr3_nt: TGTGCCAGCTCCCCTAGCACAGATACGCAGTATTTT

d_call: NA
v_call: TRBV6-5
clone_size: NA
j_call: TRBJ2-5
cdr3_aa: CASSYHGGETQYF
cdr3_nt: TGTGCCAGCAGTTACCATGGGGGCGAGACCCAGTACTTC

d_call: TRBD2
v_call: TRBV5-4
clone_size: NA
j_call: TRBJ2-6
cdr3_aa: CASSRPGLPSSGANVLTF
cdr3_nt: TGTGCCAGCAGCCGGCCGGGACTACCAAGCTCTGGGGCCAACGTCCTGACTTTC

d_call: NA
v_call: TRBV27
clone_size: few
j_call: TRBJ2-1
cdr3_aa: CASSFQRAYNEQFF
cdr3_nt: TGTGCCAGCAGTTTCCAGCGGGCCTACAATGAGCAGTTCTTC

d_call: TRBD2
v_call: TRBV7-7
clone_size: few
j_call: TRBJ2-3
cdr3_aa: CASSLLAADTQYF
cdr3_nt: TGTGCTAGCAGCTTACTAGCGGCAGATACGCAGTATTTT

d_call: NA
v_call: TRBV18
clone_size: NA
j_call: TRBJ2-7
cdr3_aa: CASSSPGHHEQYF
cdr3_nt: TGTGCCAGCTCATCACCGGGACACCACGAGCAGTACTTC

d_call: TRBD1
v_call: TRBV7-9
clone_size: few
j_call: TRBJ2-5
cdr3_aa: CASSHRDRGFETQYF
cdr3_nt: TGTGCCAGCAGCCACCGGGACAGGGGGTTTGAGACCCAGTACTTC

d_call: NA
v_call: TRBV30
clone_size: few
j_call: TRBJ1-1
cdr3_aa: CAWSRPQDTEAFF
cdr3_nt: TGTGCCTGGAGTCGCCCACAGGACACTGAAGCTTTCTTT

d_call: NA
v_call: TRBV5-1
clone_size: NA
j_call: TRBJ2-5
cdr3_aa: CASRERALETQYF
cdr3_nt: TGCGCCAGCAGAGAGCGGGCCCTCGAGACCCAGTACTTC

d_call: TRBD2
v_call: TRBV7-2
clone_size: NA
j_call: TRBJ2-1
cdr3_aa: CASSLARLAGYNEQFF
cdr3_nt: TGTGCCAGCAGCTTAGCGCGACTAGCGGGGTACAATGAGCAGTTCTTC

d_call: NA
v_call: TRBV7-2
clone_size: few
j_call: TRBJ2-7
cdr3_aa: CASSRSGTTYEQYF
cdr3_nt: TGTGCCAGCAGCAGATCCGGGACAACATACGAGCAGTACTTC

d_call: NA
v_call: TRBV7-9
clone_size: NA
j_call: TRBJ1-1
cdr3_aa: CASSLAPFGTEAFF
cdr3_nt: TGTGCCAGCAGCTTAGCGCCTTTCGGGACTGAAGCTTTCTTT

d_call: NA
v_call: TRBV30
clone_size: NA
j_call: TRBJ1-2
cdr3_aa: CAWSQGSYGYTF
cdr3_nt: TGTGCCTGGAGCCAGGGGAGCTATGGCTACACCTTC

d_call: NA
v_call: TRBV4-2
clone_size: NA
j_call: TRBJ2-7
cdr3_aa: CASSQGNGGYEQYF
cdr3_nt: TGTGCCAGCAGCCAAGGAAACGGGGGATACGAGCAGTACTTC

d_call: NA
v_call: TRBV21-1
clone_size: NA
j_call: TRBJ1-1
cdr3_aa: CASNEQGGDTEAFF
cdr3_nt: TGTGCCAGCAACGAACAGGGCGGAGACACTGAAGCTTTCTTT

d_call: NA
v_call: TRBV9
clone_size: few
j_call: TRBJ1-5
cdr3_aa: CASSASRGDQPQHF
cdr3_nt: TGTGCCAGCAGCGCCTCACGAGGAGACCAGCCCCAGCATTTT

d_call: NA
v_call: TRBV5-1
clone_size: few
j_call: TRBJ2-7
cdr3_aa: CASSLLTGGGPYEQYF
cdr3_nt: TGCGCCAGCAGCCTACTTACAGGGGGGGGACCCTACGAGCAGTACTTC

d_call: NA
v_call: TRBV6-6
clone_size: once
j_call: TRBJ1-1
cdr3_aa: CASSPRQLGRNTEAFF
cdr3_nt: TGTGCCAGCAGTCCCCGACAACTAGGGAGGAACACTGAAGCTTTCTTT

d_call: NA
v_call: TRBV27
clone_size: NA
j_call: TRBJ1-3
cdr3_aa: CASSSYYSGNTIYF
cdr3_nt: TGTGCCAGCAGTTCCTACTACTCTGGAAACACCATATATTTT

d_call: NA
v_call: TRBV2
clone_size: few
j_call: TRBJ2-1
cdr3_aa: CASSVITGSYNEQFF
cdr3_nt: TGTGCCAGCAGCGTCATTACTGGCTCCTACAATGAGCAGTTCTTC

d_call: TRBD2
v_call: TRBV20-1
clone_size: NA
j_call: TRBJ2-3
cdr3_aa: CSASGRDTQYF
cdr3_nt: TGCAGTGCTAGCGGGAGGGATACGCAGTATTTT

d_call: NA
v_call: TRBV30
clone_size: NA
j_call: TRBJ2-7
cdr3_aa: CAWSARRGGHEQYF
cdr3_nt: TGTGCCTGGAGTGCGCGGAGGGGGGGACACGAGCAGTACTTC

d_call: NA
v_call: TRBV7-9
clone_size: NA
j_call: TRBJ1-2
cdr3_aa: CASTLDNPNYGYTF
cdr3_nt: TGTGCCAGCACCCTCGACAACCCTAACTATGGCTACACCTTC

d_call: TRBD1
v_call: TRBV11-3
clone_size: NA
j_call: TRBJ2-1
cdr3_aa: CASSLELGQGAPEQFF
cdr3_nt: TGTGCCAGCAGCTTAGAACTCGGACAGGGGGCTCCTGAGCAGTTCTTC

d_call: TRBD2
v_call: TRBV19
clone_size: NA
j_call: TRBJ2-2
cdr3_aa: CASSIDGLQLAGVTGELFF
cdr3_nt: TGTGCCAGTAGTATAGATGGATTGCAACTAGCGGGAGTTACCGGGGAGCTGTTTTTT

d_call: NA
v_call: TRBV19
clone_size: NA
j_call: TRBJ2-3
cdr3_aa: CASSALRDTQYF
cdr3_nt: TGTGCCAGTAGTGCCCTTAGAGATACGCAGTATTTT

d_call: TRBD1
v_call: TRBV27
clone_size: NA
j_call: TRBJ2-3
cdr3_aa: CASSPTQGSTDTQYF
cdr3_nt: TGTGCCAGCAGTCCGACACAGGGGAGCACAGATACGCAGTATTTT

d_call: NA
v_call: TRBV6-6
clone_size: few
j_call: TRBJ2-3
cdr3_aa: CASTKLPSTDTQYF
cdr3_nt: TGTGCCAGCACTAAACTGCCTAGCACAGATACGCAGTATTTT

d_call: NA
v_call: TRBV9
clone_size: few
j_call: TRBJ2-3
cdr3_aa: CASRGGGADTQYF
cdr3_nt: TGTGCCAGCAGGGGTGGAGGGGCAGATACGCAGTATTTT

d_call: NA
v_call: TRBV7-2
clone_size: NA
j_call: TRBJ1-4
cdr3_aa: CASSPYLNEKLFF
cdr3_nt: TGTGCCAGCAGCCCCTATCTTAATGAAAAACTGTTTTTT

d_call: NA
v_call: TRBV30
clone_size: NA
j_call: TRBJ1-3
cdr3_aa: CAWTGGNTIYF
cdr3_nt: TGTGCCTGGACTGGCGGAAACACCATATATTTT

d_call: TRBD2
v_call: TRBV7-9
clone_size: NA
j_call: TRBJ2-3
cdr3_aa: CASSLGASGDTQYF
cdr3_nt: TGTGCCAGCAGCTTAGGTGCTAGCGGGGATACGCAGTATTTT